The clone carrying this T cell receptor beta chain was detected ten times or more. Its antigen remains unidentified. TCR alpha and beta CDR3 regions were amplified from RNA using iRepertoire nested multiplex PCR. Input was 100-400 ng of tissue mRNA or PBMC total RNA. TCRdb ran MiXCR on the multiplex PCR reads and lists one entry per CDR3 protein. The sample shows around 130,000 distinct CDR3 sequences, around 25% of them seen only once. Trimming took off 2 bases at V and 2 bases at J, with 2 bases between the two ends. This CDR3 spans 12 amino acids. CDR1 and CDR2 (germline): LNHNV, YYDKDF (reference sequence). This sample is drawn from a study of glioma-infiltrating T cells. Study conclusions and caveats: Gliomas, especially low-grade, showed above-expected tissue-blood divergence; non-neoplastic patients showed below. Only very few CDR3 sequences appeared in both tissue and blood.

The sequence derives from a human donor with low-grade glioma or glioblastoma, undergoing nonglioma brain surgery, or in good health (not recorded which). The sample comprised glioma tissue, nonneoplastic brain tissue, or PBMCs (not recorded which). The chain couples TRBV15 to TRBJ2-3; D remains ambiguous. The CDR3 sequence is CATSRSTDTQYF. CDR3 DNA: TGTGCCACCAGCAGATCCACAGATACGCAGTATTTT. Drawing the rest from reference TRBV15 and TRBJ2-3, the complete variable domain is DAMVIQNPRYQVTQFGKPVTLSCSQTLNHNVMYWYQQKSSQAPKLLFHYYDKDFNNEADTPDNFQSRRPNTSFCFLDIRSPGLGDTAMYLCATSRSTDTQYFGPGTRLTVL.